In this sample, the clone carrying this T cell receptor (beta chain) turned up many times. What it binds is unknown. This record comes from a study of T cells in Graves' hyperthyroidism and ophthalmopathy. Amplified regions were TCR beta CDR3 sequences from RNA transcripts. HTBI primers were the set used in a first-round RT-PCR of the TCR CDR3. TCRdb passed the multiplex PCR reads through MiXCR, listing each CDR3 protein once. The sample includes approximately 410,000 distinct CDR3 sequences, roughly 13% seen only once; the top ten take 5% to 6.5%. Study results and caveats: Blood also showed most of the thyroid clonotypes that were expanded above 0.001.

Between the trimmed V and J ends, which lost 1 base and 5 bases, there was a span of 14 bases. This CDR3 is built from 15 residues. The germline gives CDR1 SGHAT, CDR2 FQNNGV. This sequence originates from a woman aged 18-29 years with Graves' hyperthyroidism. This chain connects TRBV11-2 to TRBJ1-1, with a possible D match to TRBD1 (5 bases). Sequenced material: blood. The CDR3 DNA sequence: TGTGCCAGCAGCTTAGTTCAGAGGGGTAGGACTGAAGCTTTCTTT. Protein product: CASSLVQRGRTEAFF. Combining the CDR3 with reference TRBV11-2 and TRBJ1-1 gives the whole variable domain EAGVAQSPRYKIIEKRQSVAFWCNPISGHATLYWYQQILGQGPKLLIQFQNNGVVDDSQLPKDRFSAERLKGVDSTLKIQPAKLEDSAVYLCASSLVQRGRTEAFFGQGTRLTVV.